Each of the 19 T cell receptor beta chains below was sequenced from the same sample in a study of beta chain features in type 1 diabetes. The sequenced template was cDNA made from the entire isolated RNA. The method was immunoSEQ multiplex PCR; TCRdb's version includes in-frame clones alone and lacks a portion of them. This table has fewer than 250,000 clones, 9.6% appearing once. The specimen was naive CD4+ T cells from blood. Receptors were obtained from a woman younger than 30 in good health.

The V gene is TRBV5-1, the J gene TRBJ2-5; TRBD1 agrees at 9 bases. J was trimmed by 0 bases and V by 0 bases; bases with no gene match: 0. This CDR3 comprises 15 residues. Germline values: CDR1 SGHRS, CDR2 YFSETQ. CDR3 nucleotide sequence: TGCGCCAGCAGCTTGGGGGACAGGGACCAAGAGACCCAGTACTTC. It is translated as CASSLGDRDQETQYF. Full variable domain (outside the CDR3, taken from reference TRBV5-1 and TRBJ2-5): KAGVTQTPRYLIKTRGQQVTLSCSPISGHRSVSWYQQTPGQGLQFLFEYFSETQRNKGNFPGRFSGRQFSNSRSEMNVSTLELGDSALYLCASSLGDRDQETQYFGPGTRLLVL.

The chain carries TRBV18 and TRBJ1-2, with a tentative D call TRBD1 (6 bases). The CDR3 has 13 amino acids. V lost 3 bases, J lost 6 bases, and 11 bases lay in between. The V gene's germline CDR1 is KGHSH and CDR2 LQKENI. CDR3 region: CASSPGRGHGYTF. The CDR3 bases are TGTGCCAGCTCACCTGGCAGGGGACATGGCTACACCTTC.

The J gene is TRBJ1-1, the V gene TRBV6-5; no clear D gene. Germline loops: CDR1 MNHEY, CDR2 SVGAGI. V dropped 2 bases and J dropped 4 bases, with 11 bases sitting between them. This CDR3 has 14 amino acids. CDR3 region: CASSYGPGSTEAFF. The CDR3 DNA follows: TGTGCCAGCAGTTACGGGCCTGGATCCACTGAAGCTTTCTTT.

This clone was recorded a few times. The CDR3 spells CASSIRTATDTQYF. Here the CDR3 DNA reads TGTGCCAGTAGCATCAGGACAGCGACGGATACGCAGTATTTT. J is TRBJ2-3 and V is TRBV19, with D maybe TRBD1 (6 bases). The germline V gene has CDR1 LNHDA and CDR2 SQIVND (reference sequence). V was pared by 6 bases and J by 6 bases, with 16 bases between. The CDR3 spans 14 residues.

There are a few counts of this clone. The CDR3 sequence is CASSLDSPGGNEQFF. CDR3 coding DNA: TGCGCCAGCAGCTTGGACTCCCCAGGAGGCAATGAGCAGTTCTTC. This chain links TRBV5-1 with TRBJ2-1; TRBD2 might be the D (5 bases). This CDR3 spans 15 amino acids. The germline V and J ends were trimmed by 0 bases and 6 bases, with 13 bases remaining between them. Germline V gene lookup returns CDR1 SGHRS and CDR2 YFSETQ.

The J gene is TRBJ1-2, the V gene TRBV19; the D gene is possibly TRBD1 (6 bases). The CDR3 consists of 14 residues. Germline CDR1 reads LNHDA; CDR2 reads SQIVND (reference sequence). Trimming removed 7 bases from V and 4 bases from J, with 16 bases in between. Here the CDR3 reads CASTVPGVIYGYTF. The CDR3 coding sequence is TGTGCCAGTACTGTTCCAGGGGTGATCTATGGCTACACCTTC.

This clone has a handful of counts. The chain carries TRBV27 and TRBJ1-5; no clear D. The CDR3 is made up of 16 amino acids. Germline CDR1 MNHEY, CDR2 SMNVEV (reference sequence). Trimming shortened V by 3 bases and J by 3 bases, and 15 bases separated the two germline ends. For the CDR3, the DNA is TGTGCCAGCAGTTTTCCGCCGGTCCCCCCCAATCAGCCCCAGCATTTT. Translation: CASSFPPVPPNQPQHF.

This clone was seen a few times. This chain uses TRBV6-6 with TRBJ1-4, with D possibly being TRBD1 (6 bases). The CDR3 runs 13 residues. Trimming removed 6 bases at V and 8 bases at J, with 13 bases between. Germline-derived CDR1 and CDR2 are MNHNY and SVGAGI (reference sequence). The CDR3, as DNA: TGTGCCAGCAGCCAGGGGTTTGGAGAAAAACTGTTTTTT. Its translation: CASSQGFGEKLFF.

This sequence joins TRBV4-2 and TRBJ2-3, with unresolved D. Germline V gene sequence: CDR1 LGHNA, CDR2 YNFKEQ. V gave up 6 bases and J gave up 5 bases, with 12 bases separating them. This CDR3 has 13 amino acids. The CDR3 protein is CASSRPGEDTQYF. The DNA for the CDR3 is TGTGCCAGCAGTCGGCCGGGTGAAGATACGCAGTATTTT.

The gene calls are TRBV11-2 and TRBJ2-7; 9 bases are a match to TRBD1. CDR3 length equals 14 residues. V trimming: 4 bases; J trimming: 5 bases; junction bases outside the gene matches: 6. CDR1 SGHAT and CDR2 FQNNGV come from the germline V gene. For the CDR3, the DNA is TGTGCCAGCAGCTCATCCGGGACAGGGAACGAGCAGTACTTC. Its protein product is CASSSSGTGNEQYF.

This clone has more than one count but fewer than ten. The chain recombines TRBV15 with TRBJ1-1, with 9 bases aligning to TRBD1. Germline-derived CDR1 and CDR2 are LNHNV and YYDKDF (reference sequence). CDR3 length: 14 residues. V lost 3 bases to trimming and J lost 8 bases; unmatched junction nucleotides: 7. CDR3 in amino acids: CATSRGTTGGEAFF. The CDR3 DNA reads as TGTGCCACCAGCAGGGGTACGACAGGGGGGGAAGCTTTCTTT. The variable domain in full, completed from reference TRBV15 and TRBJ1-1, reads DAMVIQNPRYQVTQFGKPVTLSCSQTLNHNVMYWYQQKSSQAPKLLFHYYDKDFNNEADTPDNFQSRRPNTSFCFLDIRSPGLGDTAMYLCATSRGTTGGEAFFGQGTRLTVV.

This clone was seen only a few times. The chain combines TRBV19 with TRBJ2-3, with a tentative D call TRBD1 (6 bases). V was cut by 7 bases and J by 0 bases, with 23 bases left in between. The CDR3 spans 18 residues. Germline values: CDR1 LNHDA, CDR2 SQIVND (reference sequence). CDR3 loop: CASTTTGTGFGSTDTQYF. CDR3 bases: TGTGCCAGTACCACCACCGGAACAGGGTTCGGGAGCACAGATACGCAGTATTTT.

This clone was seen only a few times. The chain joins TRBV6-5 to TRBJ2-1, with 9 positions matching TRBD1. The CDR3 has 16 amino acids. Trimming cost V 0 bases and J 5 bases; bases outside gene matches: 5. Germline V gene lookup returns CDR1 MNHEY and CDR2 SVGAGI. The CDR3 sequence is CASSYSTGTGNNEQFF. CDR3 DNA: TGTGCCAGCAGTTACTCAACAGGGACAGGGAACAATGAGCAGTTCTTC.

This clone was counted only a few times. The rearrangement links TRBV18 to TRBJ2-1; 8 bases are shared with TRBD1. The germline CDR1 and CDR2 sequences are KGHSH and LQKENI. This CDR3 has 19 amino acids. The J segment lost 4 bases and the V segment lost 1 base, leaving 15 bases of the junction unmatched. The CDR3 DNA follows: TGTGCCAGCTCACCACTTTCTGCCGGACAGGGACAGAGGTACAATGAGCAGTTCTTC. Amino acid sequence: CASSPLSAGQGQRYNEQFF.

The chain is built from TRBV27 and TRBJ1-1; TRBD1 agrees at 7 bases. Germline V lookup: CDR1 MNHEY, CDR2 SMNVEV (reference sequence). This CDR3 is built from 16 residues. J gave up 1 base and V 0 bases, and 5 bases lay outside the gene matches. CDR3 DNA: TGTGCCAGCAGTTTATCCCCTCGGACAGGGAACACTGAAGCTTTCTTT. Translated, it gives CASSLSPRTGNTEAFF.

This clone has more than one count but fewer than ten. V usage is TRBV9 and J usage is TRBJ1-1; TRBD1 aligns across 8 bases. The junction had 0 bases not matched to a gene; V was cut back by 2 bases and J by 0 bases. The CDR3 covers 14 residues. Germline-derived CDR1 and CDR2 are SGDLS and YYNGEE. As DNA, the CDR3 is TGTGCCAGCAGCGTCAGGGGGCTGAACACTGAAGCTTTCTTT. It specifies CASSVRGLNTEAFF.

In its sample, this clone was seen a few times. The chain combines TRBV18 with TRBJ2-2; the match to TRBD1 covers 7 bases. Germline values: CDR1 KGHSH, CDR2 LQKENI. The ends lost 6 bases at V and 6 bases at J; junction bases unmatched: 16. This CDR3 is built from 17 residues. The CDR3 loop reads CASSPNRGRVGSGELFF. The CDR3 DNA follows: TGTGCCAGCTCCCCTAACAGGGGTAGAGTCGGTTCCGGGGAGCTGTTTTTT.

This clone has a count of ten or more. The chain links TRBV11-1 to TRBJ2-4; TRBD2 is a possible D gene (6 bases). The V end was cut by 5 bases, the J end by 7 bases, with 21 bases between. The CDR3 runs to 16 residues. CDR1 and CDR2 (germline): SGHAT, FQDESV (reference sequence). The CDR3 region is CASSPTRGGLGNIQYF. DNA of the CDR3: TGTGCCAGCAGCCCAACGCGGGGCGGGTTGGGGAACATTCAGTACTTC.

The V and J genes are TRBV7-2 and TRBJ1-5; tentatively, D is TRBD1 (5 bases). CDR1 and CDR2 (germline): SGHTA, FQGNSA. V lost 3 bases, J lost 3 bases, and 12 bases lay in between. The CDR3 extends over 15 amino acids. The CDR3: CASSFGDRPNQPQHF. The DNA of the CDR3 is TGTGCCAGCAGCTTCGGTGACAGACCCAATCAGCCCCAGCATTTT.